A single sample gave rise to the 32 T cell receptor beta chains below, sequenced in a study of identical twins. TCRdb independently ran MiXCR on the 5' RACE reads; one entry per CDR3 protein. The sample includes fewer than 350,000 distinct CDR3 sequences, more than 6.5% of them seen just once. The sample was also reused in another study, on yellow fever vaccine responses in identical twins.

Sequencing was performed on memory (CD45RO+) T cells sorted from blood. These receptors all come from a woman under 30 in good health.

This clonotype was counted many times. This chain uses TRBV10-3 with TRBJ2-5, with unresolved D. The CDR3 loop spans 14 amino acids. Trimming stripped 3 bases from V and 0 bases from J, with 8 bases between. Germline lookup yields CDR1 ENHRY and CDR2 SYGVKD. CDR3 DNA sequence: TGTGCCATCAGTGACCTCGGACACCAAGAGACCCAGTACTTC. It translates to CAISDLGHQETQYF.

This clonotype was picked up many times. The chain carries TRBV5-1 and TRBJ2-2, with D maybe TRBD1 (6 bases). The V and J ends lost 4 bases and 0 bases respectively, with 10 bases between them. Germline assignment: CDR1 SGHRS and CDR2 YFSETQ. The CDR3 length is 15 residues. CDR3 sequence reads: CASSLGQPNTGELFF. For the CDR3, the DNA is TGCGCCAGCAGCCTAGGACAGCCGAACACCGGGGAGCTGTTTTTT. Complete variable domain (other parts from reference TRBV5-1 and TRBJ2-2): KAGVTQTPRYLIKTRGQQVTLSCSPISGHRSVSWYQQTPGQGLQFLFEYFSETQRNKGNFPGRFSGRQFSNSRSEMNVSTLELGDSALYLCASSLGQPNTGELFFGEGSRLTVL.

This clonotype appeared a few times. The chain uses TRBV7-9 and TRBJ2-1; D is undetermined. Germline loops: CDR1 SEHNR, CDR2 FQNEAQ (reference sequence). Trimming shortened V by 5 bases and J by 0 bases, and 11 bases separated the two germline ends. CDR3 length: 15 residues. The DNA for the CDR3 is TGTGCCAGCAGCCCTCGACATTCCTCCTACAATGAGCAGTTCTTC. Translation: CASSPRHSSYNEQFF. Drawing the rest from reference TRBV7-9 and TRBJ2-1, the complete variable domain is DTGVSQNPRHKITKRGQNVTFRCDPISEHNRLYWYRQTLGQGPEFLTYFQNEAQLEKSRLLSDRFSAERPKGSFSTLEIQRTEQGDSAMYLCASSPRHSSYNEQFFGPGTRLTVL.

Many counts were recorded for this clonotype. This sequence joins TRBV29-1 and TRBJ1-1, with a possible D match to TRBD1 (5 bases). Trimming left V 5 bases short and J 0 bases short, with 10 bases between. Germline CDR1 SQVTM, CDR2 ANQGSEA. The CDR3 covers 13 residues. CDR3 sequence: CSVRQQMNTEAFF. CDR3 bases: TGCAGCGTTCGACAGCAAATGAACACTGAAGCTTTCTTT.

The V gene is TRBV20-1, the J gene TRBJ2-1; TRBD1 might be the D (6 bases). V dropped 0 bases and J dropped 8 bases, with 14 bases sitting between them. Germline V CDR1 and CDR2: DFQATT, SNEGSKA (reference sequence). CDR3 length: 14 amino acids. CDR3 DNA sequence: TGCAGTGCTAGAGATCAGGGGTGGAGGTATGAGCAGTTCTTC. This translates into CSARDQGWRYEQFF.

This sequence joins TRBV7-8 and TRBJ2-1; TRBD2 matches at 16 bases. There are 20 residues in the CDR3. Trimming removed 3 bases from V and 5 bases from J; junction bases left unmatched: 13. CDR1 is SGHVS, CDR2 FQNEAQ, per germline. The CDR3 protein is CASSFVMGLAGGPLDNEQFF. The CDR3, as DNA: TGTGCCAGCAGCTTTGTTATGGGACTAGCGGGAGGGCCCCTCGACAATGAGCAGTTCTTC.

There are many counts of this clonotype. CDR3 residues: CSARGGIQETQYF. CDR3 in DNA: TGCAGTGCCCGAGGGGGAATCCAAGAGACCCAGTACTTC. The chain couples TRBV20-1 to TRBJ2-5, with a weak D call TRBD1 (6 bases). V lost 6 bases and J lost 1, with 12 bases in between. The CDR3 has 13 residues. Germline CDR1 and CDR2: DFQATT and SNEGSKA (reference sequence).

The rearrangement uses TRBV7-2 and TRBJ2-1, with D perhaps TRBD2 (5 bases). Germline V gives CDR1 SGHTA, CDR2 FQGNSA. Trimming removed 1 base at V and 12 bases at J, with 16 bases between. The CDR3 runs to 14 residues. CDR3 in DNA: TGTGCCAGCAGCTTAGGATCTAGCAACGTCGGGCAGTTCTTC. Translated: CASSLGSSNVGQFF.

This clonotype was detected many times. The V gene is TRBV11-2, the J gene TRBJ2-3; no clear D gene. CDR3 length: 15 residues. Germline V gene lookup returns CDR1 SGHAT and CDR2 FQNNGV. Trimming left V 1 base short and J 6 bases short, with 14 bases between. The CDR3 is CASSLGPPLSDTQYF. The DNA for the CDR3 is TGTGCCAGCAGCTTAGGACCCCCGCTGTCTGATACGCAGTATTTT.

The genes are TRBV25-1 and TRBJ2-3; 10 bases are a match to TRBD1. Trimming took 6 bases from V and 1 from J; bases not matched to a gene: 16. Germline-derived CDR1 and CDR2 are MGHDK and SYGVNS. The length of the CDR3 is 19 residues. The CDR3 spells CASSLPGQGLGGRTDTQYF. CDR3 nucleotide sequence: TGTGCCAGCAGCCTGCCGGGACAGGGGCTGGGCGGGCGCACAGATACGCAGTATTTT.

This chain connects TRBV6-1 to TRBJ1-2; 7 nucleotides align to TRBD1. CDR3 length equals 16 residues. Trimming cost V 10 bases and J 2 bases; bases outside gene matches: 16. Germline V gives CDR1 MNHNS, CDR2 SASEGT. The CDR3 spells CATRLQGEIWNYGYTF. CDR3 DNA: TGTGCCACCAGACTTCAGGGGGAGATATGGAACTATGGCTACACCTTC.

This clonotype has more than one count but fewer than ten. The rearrangement uses TRBV28 and TRBJ1-2, with TRBD1 identical over 7 bases. The germline V gene has CDR1 MDHEN and CDR2 SYDVKM. Trimming at V came to 3 bases and at J to 1 base, leaving 2 bases not matched to a gene. The CDR3 runs to 14 residues. CDR3 residues: CASSFGDSNYGYTF. In DNA form, the CDR3 reads TGTGCCAGCAGTTTCGGGGACAGTAACTATGGCTACACCTTC.

This clonotype was found many times. This chain uses TRBV3-1 with TRBJ1-2; no clear D. The CDR3 has 12 amino acids. Trimming stripped 1 base from V and 8 bases from J, with 8 bases between. CDR1 LGHDT and CDR2 YNNKEL come from the germline V gene (reference sequence). The CDR3 is CASSQGPRGYTF. The CDR3 DNA sequence: TGTGCCAGCAGCCAAGGGCCCCGCGGCTACACCTTC.

This clonotype was recorded at least ten times. The V call is TRBV7-9, the J call TRBJ2-2; D not resolved. Trimming pared 8 bases from V and 0 bases from J, leaving 4 bases between. This CDR3 has 12 residues. Germline CDR1 SEHNR, CDR2 FQNEAQ (reference sequence). The CDR3 bases are TGTGCCAGCTCGACGAACACCGGGGAGCTGTTTTTT. It is translated as CASSTNTGELFF.

V is TRBV28 and J is TRBJ1-2; TRBD1 is a possible D gene (5 bases). CDR1 MDHEN and CDR2 SYDVKM come from the germline V gene. The V end lost 6 bases, the J end lost 6 bases, and 11 bases lay between the germline ends. This CDR3 comprises 12 residues. CDR3 in amino acids: CASSIVGDGYTF. In DNA form, the CDR3 reads TGTGCCAGCAGCATAGTGGGGGATGGCTACACCTTC.

This clonotype was counted at least ten times. V usage is TRBV28 and J usage is TRBJ1-5; TRBD1 aligns across 12 bases. This CDR3 has 18 residues. Germline assignment: CDR1 MDHEN and CDR2 SYDVKM. The J segment lost 5 bases and the V segment lost 6 bases, leaving 14 bases of the junction unmatched. CDR3 sequence reads: CASSSPGGQGARYQPQHF. CDR3 sequence (DNA): TGTGCCAGCAGCTCTCCCGGGGGACAGGGGGCGCGTTATCAGCCCCAGCATTTT.

In this sample, this clonotype turned up a few times. This chain links TRBV29-1 with TRBJ2-5, with D possibly matching TRBD1 (6 bases). Germline-derived CDR1 and CDR2 are SQVTM and ANQGSEA. Trimming took off 7 bases at V and 1 base at J, with 19 bases between the two ends. The CDR3 totals 15 residues. CDR3 DNA: TGCAGCGGATTATCCAGGGGTTGGGGCCAAGAGACCCAGTACTTC. Protein: CSGLSRGWGQETQYF.

Ten or more counts support this clonotype. The V and J genes are TRBV9 and TRBJ2-5; 13 nucleotides align to TRBD2. Trimming took 4 bases from V and 1 from J; bases not matched to a gene: 10. The CDR3 runs 18 residues. Germline V lookup: CDR1 SGDLS, CDR2 YYNGEE. The CDR3 protein is CASSPRTSGGTFQETQYF. For the CDR3, the DNA is TGTGCCAGCAGCCCCCGGACTAGCGGGGGAACATTCCAAGAGACCCAGTACTTC.

V and J are TRBV6-1 and TRBJ1-1; TRBD1 is a possible D gene (5 bases). Germline loops: CDR1 MNHNS, CDR2 SASEGT. The CDR3 extends over 14 amino acids. V gave up 6 bases and J gave up 1 base, with 12 bases separating them. The CDR3 spells CASRRGVSNTEAFF. CDR3 sequence (DNA): TGTGCCAGCAGACGGGGGGTCTCGAACACTGAAGCTTTCTTT.

The sample holds many counts of this clonotype. This sequence joins TRBV5-1 and TRBJ2-2; D unresolved. The CDR3 loop spans 15 amino acids. The germline V and J ends were trimmed by 0 bases and 8 bases, with 14 bases remaining between them. Per germline, CDR1 SGHRS and CDR2 YFSETQ. The CDR3 sequence is CASSLDGFGSGELFF. The CDR3, as DNA: TGCGCCAGCAGCTTGGATGGATTCGGTTCTGGGGAGCTGTTTTTT.

This clonotype was seen more than once but under ten times. The chain is built from TRBV20-1 and TRBJ2-5; 8 bases fit TRBD2. Germline CDR1 reads DFQATT; CDR2 reads SNEGSKA (reference sequence). CDR3 size: 11 residues. Trimming at V came to 8 bases and at J to 5 bases, leaving 4 bases not matched to a gene. Here the CDR3 DNA reads TGCAGTACCGAGCGGGGGGAGACCCAGTACTTC. Translating it yields CSTERGETQYF.

The table lists this clonotype with many counts. This rearrangement joins TRBV12-3 or TRBV12-4 to TRBJ2-4; D is unresolved. The CDR3 totals 14 residues. V was trimmed by 2 bases and J by 3 bases, leaving 8 bases between them. CDR3 loop: CASSLRNYKNIQYF. The DNA of the CDR3 is TGTGCCAGCAGTTTAAGGAACTACAAAAACATTCAGTACTTC.

This clonotype was detected a few times. The chain recombines TRBV6-4 with TRBJ2-1; D is unclear. The length of the CDR3 is 13 residues. Germline CDR1 and CDR2: MRHNA and SNTAGT. The germline V and J ends were trimmed by 3 bases and 5 bases, with 8 bases remaining between them. The CDR3 loop is CASSEYLHNEQFF. The CDR3 nucleotides read TGTGCCAGCAGTGAGTACTTGCACAATGAGCAGTTCTTC.

This clonotype was seen ten or more times. The V call is TRBV28, the J call TRBJ2-2; D is uncertain. The CDR3 has 12 residues. V shed 6 bases and J shed 6 bases, with 8 bases lying between them. Germline V gene sequence: CDR1 MDHEN, CDR2 SYDVKM. Here the CDR3 DNA reads TGTGCCAGCAGGCGCCTCTCCGGGGAGCTGTTTTTT. This sequence encodes CASRRLSGELFF.

J is TRBJ1-1 and V is TRBV5-8; maybe TRBD1 (6 bases). The CDR3 length is 15 residues. Between the trimmed V and J ends, which lost 4 bases and 3 bases, there was a span of 16 bases. Looked up from germline, CDR1 is SGHTS and CDR2 is YDEGEE. The CDR3 bases are TGTGCCAGCAGCACCAGGGGCGATCAGGACACTGAAGCTTTCTTT. Its translation is CASSTRGDQDTEAFF.

J is TRBJ2-3 and V is TRBV7-6; 10 nucleotides agree with TRBD2. The V gene's germline CDR1 is SGHVS and CDR2 FNYEAQ. The CDR3 contains 18 residues. The V segment lost 2 bases and the J segment 6 bases; nucleotides outside the gene matches: 14. CDR3 sequence reads: CASSLQLAGGRQGDTQYF. The DNA for the CDR3 is TGTGCCAGCAGCTTACAGTTAGCGGGGGGACGCCAGGGGGATACGCAGTATTTT.

J is TRBJ1-1 and V is TRBV3-1; D is unresolved. The germline gives CDR1 LGHDT, CDR2 YNNKEL (reference sequence). V lost 5 bases and J lost 6, with 7 bases in between. The CDR3 extends over 11 amino acids. CDR3 DNA: TGTGCCAGCAGCGCTCCCTCTGAAGCTTTCTTT. Residues: CASSAPSEAFF. The variable domain in full, completed from reference TRBV3-1 and TRBJ1-1, reads DTAVSQTPKYLVTQMGNDKSIKCEQNLGHDTMYWYKQDSKKFLKIMFSYNNKELIINETVPNRFSPKSPDKAHLNLHINSLELGDSAVYFCASSAPSEAFFGQGTRLTVV.

This clonotype was recorded at least ten times. The chain carries TRBV2 and TRBJ2-5; D may be TRBD1 (6 bases). CDR1 is SNHLY, CDR2 FYNNEI, per germline. Trimming removed 7 bases from V and 5 bases from J, with 20 bases in between. The CDR3 is 15 residues long. The CDR3 loop is CASINHRVTGETQYF. The CDR3 DNA sequence: TGTGCCAGCATTAACCACAGGGTTACTGGGGAGACCCAGTACTTC.

This clonotype turned up a few times. This chain joins TRBV6-2 or TRBV6-3 and TRBJ2-7; a possible D gene is TRBD2 (5 bases). CDR3 length: 14 residues. V gave up 3 bases and J gave up 4 bases, with 13 bases separating them. Germline CDR1 reads MNHEY; CDR2 reads SVGEGT. The CDR3 sequence: CASSYSRTGYEQYF. CDR3 nucleotides: TGTGCCAGCAGTTATTCCCGAACGGGATACGAGCAGTACTTC.

The V and J genes are TRBV11-3 and TRBJ2-1, with 10 bases identical to TRBD2. With V trimmed by 4 bases and J by 3 bases, 6 bases remained unmatched. The germline V gene has CDR1 SGHNT and CDR2 YENEEA. This CDR3 spans 16 amino acids. The CDR3 loop is CASSSSGTSDYNEQFF. In nucleotides, the CDR3 is TGTGCCAGCAGCTCGTCCGGGACTAGCGACTACAATGAGCAGTTCTTC.

This clonotype was seen a few times. V gene TRBV5-1 combines with J gene TRBJ1-2, with unresolved D. V lost 5 bases to trimming and J lost 5 bases, with 16 bases between them. This CDR3 is 14 amino acids long. CDR1 is SGHRS, CDR2 YFSETQ, per germline. The CDR3 region has the DNA TGCGCCAGCAGGGCGGACTTAGGTCGGTATGGCTACACCTTC. Translation: CASRADLGRYGYTF.

The chain joins TRBV5-6 to TRBJ2-3; tentative D call: TRBD1 (6 bases). Germline V lookup: CDR1 SGHDT, CDR2 YYEEEE. V lost 2 bases and J 3 bases, leaving 10 bases between the germline ends. This CDR3 is built from 14 residues. CDR3 sequence: CASSFFRGTDTQYF. In nucleotides, the CDR3 is TGTGCCAGCAGCTTCTTCAGGGGAACAGATACGCAGTATTTT.